A single sample gave rise to the 31 T cell receptor beta chains below, sequenced in a study of Ad26.COV2.S vaccination and SARS-CoV-2 variants. The protocol was immunoSEQ multiplex PCR, while the TCRdb copy is restricted to in-frame clones and leaves out a portion. The repertoire holds 360,000 or so clones, with about 88% as singletons. As to treatment: around 19 received Ad26.COV2.S at low or high dose, single or two shots; five or six received placebo; per-sample allocation not given. All samples were drawn on day 63, counting from the first vaccine or placebo injection. The specimen comprised peripheral blood, sampled in a trial of Ad26.COV2.S vaccine versus placebo. The source is a person aged 18 to 59 who received the Ad26.COV2.S COVID-19 vaccine or a placebo.

The rearrangement uses TRBV2 and TRBJ2-5; D remains ambiguous. V lost 6 bases and J lost 2, with 10 bases in between. From germline, CDR1 is SNHLY and CDR2 FYNNEI. CDR3 length: 13 residues. In DNA, the CDR3 is TGTGCCAGCAGGGGCCAGCCTCAAGAGACCCAGTACTTC. It yields the protein CASRGQPQETQYF.

V gene TRBV27 combines with J gene TRBJ1-5; D is uncertain. Germline V gives CDR1 MNHEY, CDR2 SMNVEV (reference sequence). V gave up 2 bases and J gave up 0 bases, with 8 bases separating them. The CDR3 length is 15 residues. The CDR3 spells CASSLVGRSNQPQHF. The CDR3 nucleotides read TGTGCCAGCAGTTTAGTCGGTCGTAGCAATCAGCCCCAGCATTTT.

The chain joins TRBV5-4 to TRBJ2-1; 11 bases map to TRBD2. The V gene end was trimmed by 0 bases and the J gene end by 0 bases; junction bases not matched to a gene: 5. CDR3 length: 18 residues. CDR1 is SGHNT and CDR2 is YYREEE in the germline V gene (reference sequence). CDR3 sequence (DNA): TGTGCCAGCAGCTTGGGACTAGCGGGATGGGGCTCCTACAATGAGCAGTTCTTC. Its protein product is CASSLGLAGWGSYNEQFF.

V gene TRBV20-1 combines with J gene TRBJ2-3; a weak D match, TRBD2 (6 bases). Germline V gene sequence: CDR1 DFQATT, CDR2 SNEGSKA (reference sequence). The CDR3 has 14 residues. The ends were cut back, 3 bases at V and 1 base at J, with 11 bases in the middle. CDR3 amino acids: CSASTGDGTDTQYF. In DNA form, the CDR3 reads TGCAGTGCTAGTACGGGAGACGGCACAGATACGCAGTATTTT.

The chain has TRBV2 and TRBJ2-5; 7 positions match TRBD1. V dropped 5 bases and J dropped 2; count of bases not matched to a gene: 5. CDR3 length: 14 amino acids. CDR1 and CDR2 from the germline V gene are SNHLY and FYNNEI. Written as DNA, the CDR3 is TGTGCCAGCAGTCTCAGGACAGGTCAAGAGACCCAGTACTTC. Its translation: CASSLRTGQETQYF.

The rearrangement joins TRBV3-1 (or the pseudogene TRBV3-2) to TRBJ2-5, with no clear D. The ends were cut back, 0 bases at V and 1 base at J, with 9 bases in the middle. CDR1 and CDR2 from the germline V gene are LGHDT and YNNKEL (reference sequence). The CDR3 runs to 15 residues. CDR3 protein: CASSQDGSSQETQYF. The CDR3 DNA reads as TGTGCCAGCAGCCAAGATGGTAGCAGCCAAGAGACCCAGTACTTC.

V gene TRBV9 combines with J gene TRBJ2-1; the D gene is possibly TRBD1 (5 bases). V was clipped by 0 bases and J by 10 bases, with 11 bases between them. Looked up from germline, CDR1 is SGDLS and CDR2 is YYNGEE. The CDR3 is made up of 13 amino acids. Here the CDR3 reads CASSVGKGYEQFF. In nucleotides, the CDR3 is TGTGCCAGCAGCGTAGGAAAGGGGTACGAGCAGTTCTTC.

This chain joins TRBV18 and TRBJ2-1, with 7 bases fitting TRBD2. The trim removed 5 bases at V and 5 bases at J, leaving 6 bases unmatched. CDR3 length: 14 amino acids. From germline, CDR1 is KGHSH and CDR2 LQKENI. This CDR3 reads CASSAGASHNEQFF. The CDR3 region has the DNA TGTGCCAGCTCAGCGGGAGCATCCCACAATGAGCAGTTCTTC.

The chain recombines TRBV5-5 with TRBJ2-4; D may be TRBD1 (5 bases). Germline V gene data show CDR1 as SGHKS and CDR2 as YYEKEE (reference sequence). V lost 3 bases, J lost 4 bases, and 20 bases lay in between. This CDR3 has 17 amino acids. The CDR3 reads CASSWALGREGKNIQYF. CDR3 nucleotides: TGTGCCAGCAGCTGGGCCCTGGGCAGGGAAGGGAAAAACATTCAGTACTTC.

The chain has TRBV6-4 and TRBJ2-3; the D gene is possibly TRBD2 (6 bases). Germline V CDR1 and CDR2: MRHNA, SNTAGT. The CDR3 covers 14 residues. Trimming shortened V by 6 bases and J by 0 bases, and 10 bases separated the two germline ends. As DNA, the CDR3 is TGTGCCAGCAGGGCAGCGGGTAGCACAGATACGCAGTATTTT. It translates to CASRAAGSTDTQYF.

This clone has just one count. V and J are TRBV6-6 and TRBJ2-2; TRBD1 is a possible D gene (6 bases). This CDR3 spans 14 amino acids. V shed 7 bases and J shed 4 bases, with 13 bases lying between them. Germline CDR1 MNHNY, CDR2 SVGAGI (reference sequence). The DNA of the CDR3 is TGTGCCAGCACCACAGGGTTTCGCACCGGGGAGCTGTTTTTT. Translation: CASTTGFRTGELFF.

This chain connects TRBV28 to TRBJ2-1; 10 nucleotides match TRBD2. V was clipped by 10 bases and J by 8 bases; unmatched bases: 14. The CDR3 runs 15 residues. Germline CDR1 is MDHEN and CDR2 is SYDVKM. CDR3 bases: TGTGCCATTACTAGGGGAGCTAGCGGGAGCTATGAGCAGTTCTTC. It encodes CAITRGASGSYEQFF. Looking up the rest from reference TRBV28 and TRBJ2-1 gives the full variable domain: DVKVTQSSRYLVKRTGEKVFLECVQDMDHENMFWYRQDPGLGLRLIYFSYDVKMKEKGDIPEGYSVSREKKERFSLILESASTNQTSMYLCAITRGASGSYEQFFGPGTRLTVL.

J is TRBJ2-5 and V is TRBV18; 12 positions match TRBD1. CDR3 length equals 15 residues. The J segment lost 5 bases and the V segment lost 0 bases, leaving 1 base of the junction unmatched. Germline V gene sequence: CDR1 KGHSH, CDR2 LQKENI. The CDR3 loop reads CASSPPGQGAETQYF. CDR3 sequence (DNA): TGTGCCAGCTCACCACCGGGACAGGGGGCGGAGACCCAGTACTTC.

The chain joins TRBV30 to TRBJ1-6; no clear D gene. The CDR3 covers 13 residues. V lost 1 base, J lost 5 bases, and 6 bases lay in between. Germline assignment: CDR1 GTSNPN and CDR2 SVGIG (reference sequence). The CDR3 DNA reads TGTGCCTGGAGTGAAACAGATAATTCACCCCTCCACTTT. Protein product: CAWSETDNSPLHF.

This sequence joins TRBV7-2 and TRBJ2-7; D may be TRBD2 (5 bases). V shed 1 base and J shed 12 bases, with 13 bases lying between them. The CDR3 has 12 amino acids. CDR1 and CDR2 from the germline V gene are SGHTA and FQGNSA. The CDR3 spells CASSLGTGESYF. Written as DNA, the CDR3 is TGTGCCAGCAGCTTAGGGACCGGGGAGTCGTACTTC.

This rearrangement joins TRBV5-5 to TRBJ2-7; D possibly corresponds to TRBD1 (6 bases). Per the germline V gene, CDR1 is SGHKS and CDR2 is YYEKEE (reference sequence). CDR3 length: 11 amino acids. The ends were cut back, 4 bases at V and 8 bases at J, with 10 bases in the middle. DNA for the CDR3: TGTGCCAGCAGCCCCCGGGACAAGCAGTACTTC. Translated: CASSPRDKQYF.

This clone was counted a single time. The CDR3 DNA follows: TGCAGCGTTGAAGAGGCGGGAGATCTCAGCGGGGAGCTGTTTTTT. Its protein product is CSVEEAGDLSGELFF. The V gene is TRBV29-1, the J gene TRBJ2-2, with 7 bases aligning to TRBD2. V was pared by 0 bases and J by 7 bases, with 8 bases of the junction left unmatched. Germline loops: CDR1 SQVTM, CDR2 ANQGSEA. This CDR3 has 15 amino acids.

The rearrangement uses TRBV9 and TRBJ2-1; D remains ambiguous. Looked up from germline, CDR1 is SGDLS and CDR2 is YYNGEE. Trimming took off 4 bases at V and 8 bases at J, with 16 bases between the two ends. The CDR3 loop spans 14 amino acids. CDR3 sequence (DNA): TGTGCCAGCAGCCCCCACGCGGTGGGGTATGAGCAGTTCTTC. Protein product: CASSPHAVGYEQFF.

Points on this clone: Other DNA sequences in this specimen translate into the identical CDR3. The chain uses TRBV6-1 and TRBJ1-3; maybe TRBD1 (5 bases). CDR3 size: 15 residues. Germline CDR1 and CDR2: MNHNS and SASEGT. Trimming stripped 0 bases from V and 4 bases from J, with 10 bases between. CDR3 amino acids: CASSEASRAGNTIYF. The DNA for the CDR3 is TGTGCCAGCAGTGAAGCATCCAGGGCGGGAAACACCATATATTTT.

The V gene is TRBV28, the J gene TRBJ2-3; no reliable D call. Germline V gene lookup returns CDR1 MDHEN and CDR2 SYDVKM. The ends were cut back, 2 bases at V and 1 base at J, with 4 bases in the middle. The CDR3 totals 13 residues. CDR3: CASSLRGTDTQYF. The CDR3 coding sequence is TGTGCCAGCAGTTTACGGGGCACAGATACGCAGTATTTT.

The rearrangement joins TRBV30 to TRBJ1-2, with no clear D. The V end lost 1 base, the J end lost 5 bases, and 11 bases lay between the germline ends. The CDR3 loop spans 13 amino acids. Germline V CDR1 and CDR2: GTSNPN, SVGIG (reference sequence). CDR3 sequence: CAWSGSTEYGYTF. CDR3 in DNA: TGTGCCTGGAGTGGGTCGACCGAATATGGCTACACCTTC.

This chain connects TRBV30 to TRBJ2-7, with D perhaps TRBD1 (6 bases). Germline-derived CDR1 and CDR2 are GTSNPN and SVGIG (reference sequence). The germline V and J ends were trimmed by 6 bases and 8 bases, with 20 bases remaining between them. There are 13 residues in the CDR3. CDR3 in amino acids: CACDQGTVRKQYF. The CDR3 DNA sequence: TGTGCCTGCGACCAGGGGACGGTAAGAAAGCAGTACTTC.

The V call is TRBV14, the J call TRBJ2-7, with 8 bases matching TRBD2. This CDR3 is 15 amino acids long. Unmatched junction bases numbered 3, after V lost 2 bases and J lost 0 bases. The germline V gene encodes CDR1 SGHDN and CDR2 FVKESK. In DNA, the CDR3 is TGTGCCAGCAGCCAAATAAGCGGGAGCTCCTACGAGCAGTACTTC. Translated, it gives CASSQISGSSYEQYF.

The gene calls are TRBV2 and TRBJ2-1; D gene ambiguous. Germline V CDR1 and CDR2: SNHLY, FYNNEI. The CDR3 totals 13 residues. V was clipped by 2 bases and J by 3 bases, with 5 bases between them. The CDR3 protein is CASSELDYNEQFF. As DNA, the CDR3 is TGTGCCAGCAGTGAATTGGACTACAATGAGCAGTTCTTC.

The chain recombines TRBV19 with TRBJ2-7, with 11 bases matching TRBD1. V lost 4 bases, J lost 7 bases, and 12 bases stayed unmatched. This CDR3 is built from 16 residues. Looked up from germline, CDR1 is LNHDA and CDR2 is SQIVND (reference sequence). The CDR3 nucleotides read TGTGCCAGTAGTACTTCAGGAGGACAGGGGGCGCGGGAGCAGTACTTC. Amino acid sequence: CASSTSGGQGAREQYF. The full variable domain, its missing parts supplied by reference TRBV19 and TRBJ2-7, is DGGITQSPKYLFRKEGQNVTLSCEQNLNHDAMYWYRQDPGQGLRLIYYSQIVNDFQKGDIAEGYSVSREKKESFPLTVTSAQKNPTAFYLCASSTSGGQGAREQYFGPGTRLTVT.

This clone has only one observation. This chain joins TRBV11-1 and TRBJ2-2, with no clear D. The V end lost 2 bases, the J end lost 0 bases, and 7 bases lay between the germline ends. Germline CDR1 is SGHAT and CDR2 is FQDESV (reference sequence). This CDR3 has 15 amino acids. Here the CDR3 reads CASSLLRTNTGELFF. The CDR3 DNA reads as TGTGCCAGCAGCTTACTACGGACGAACACCGGGGAGCTGTTTTTT.

The J gene is TRBJ2-7, the V gene TRBV19; perhaps TRBD2 as D (6 bases). CDR3 length: 13 residues. Germline V gene sequence: CDR1 LNHDA, CDR2 SQIVND (reference sequence). V lost 5 bases, J lost 4 bases, and 12 bases lay in between. The CDR3 DNA follows: TGTGCCAGTAGTCTTCGGGGGACTTACGAGCAGTACTTC. Translation: CASSLRGTYEQYF.

Concerning this clone itself: The same CDR3 also results from other DNA sequences found in this sample. The chain is built from TRBV5-1 and TRBJ2-1; 7 nucleotides match TRBD1. J was trimmed by 2 bases and V by 3 bases; bases with no gene match: 5. Germline V gene data show CDR1 as SGHRS and CDR2 as YFSETQ. The CDR3 spans 15 residues. CDR3 nucleotide sequence: TGCGCCAGCAGCTCCGGGACAGCAACCTACAATGAGCAGTTCTTC. It encodes CASSSGTATYNEQFF.

The chain employs TRBV13 and TRBJ2-3; D uncertain. The CDR3 has 13 residues. The V end was cut by 4 bases, the J end by 8 bases, with 13 bases between. The germline gives CDR1 PRHDT, CDR2 FYEKMQ (reference sequence). CDR3 DNA sequence: TGTGCCAGCAGCTCCGGTACAGTCGGTACGCAGTATTTT. As protein: CASSSGTVGTQYF.

With respect to this clone: Other DNA sequences in the same sample also yield this CDR3. This chain connects TRBV5-5 to TRBJ1-2; D is uncertain. Per the germline V gene, CDR1 is SGHKS and CDR2 is YYEKEE (reference sequence). The CDR3 is 13 amino acids. V dropped 4 bases and J dropped 2 bases, with 9 bases sitting between them. This chain's CDR3 is CASSPDRNYGYTF. CDR3 bases: TGTGCCAGCAGCCCCGATAGGAACTATGGCTACACCTTC.

This chain uses TRBV5-4 with TRBJ2-1; 10 bases are a match to TRBD2. This CDR3 is built from 15 residues. V shed 4 bases, J shed 4 bases, and the junction held 5 bases outside the gene matches. Germline assignment: CDR1 SGHNT and CDR2 YYREEE (reference sequence). The CDR3 nucleotides are TGTGCCAGCAGCGTAAGCGGGAGGGCTTACAATGAGCAGTTCTTC. As protein: CASSVSGRAYNEQFF.